This TCR beta chain is drawn from a study of blood T cells in healthy people across ages. Study findings and constraints: Naive and antigen-experienced cells could not be conclusively compared, given unsorted PBMCs. Per-million-T-cell TCR beta diversity fell roughly linearly with age. Higher diversity and more naive CD4+ cells were features of long-lived donors, compared to aged donors.

Trimming left V 8 bases short and J 6 bases short, with 13 bases between. The CDR3 spans 12 residues. Germline values: CDR1 LNHDA, CDR2 SQIVND (reference sequence). Points on this clonotype: Its antigen is not identified.

Primed by a sample-barcoded 5' primer and a J-beta primer mix, a second PCR proceeded for 7 to 11 cycles. A template-switch adaptor with 12 random nucleotides tagged each cDNA molecule. TCRdb called the 5' RACE reads again in MiXCR, with one record for every CDR3 protein. The sample has under 850,000 distinct CDR3 sequences, 35% to 40% seen once. The clonotype comes from a man between 18 and 29 years old in good health. The rearrangement links TRBV19 to TRBJ1-2; the D gene is possibly TRBD1 (6 bases). The sequenced material came from blood. The DNA for the CDR3 is TGTGCCAGTTTCGACCAGGGGAATGGCTACACCTTC. Protein: CASFDQGNGYTF. Complete variable domain (other parts from reference TRBV19 and TRBJ1-2): DGGITQSPKYLFRKEGQNVTLSCEQNLNHDAMYWYRQDPGQGLRLIYYSQIVNDFQKGDIAEGYSVSREKKESFPLTVTSAQKNPTAFYLCASFDQGNGYTFGSGTRLTVV.